The sample holds a few counts of the clone carrying this T cell receptor (beta chain). Germline lookup yields CDR1 MNHEY and CDR2 SVGEGT. J was trimmed by 3 bases and V by 2 bases; bases with no gene match: 1. The CDR3 totals 15 residues. This entry is derived from a study of blood T cell repertoires in COVID-19. Overall study: Acute and convalescent COVID-19 samples came from the United States, Italy and Spain. PBMCs, B-cell-depleted T cells, or T cells provided the cDNA or gDNA that made up the material.

Original processing methods: Estimation of nucleated cell counts was performed using reference gene primer amplification. Repertoires were generated with immunoSEQ multiplex PCR, while TCRdb's copy carries only in-frame clones and drops some. Clone size and the V and J calls come from that table; the DNA yielded D and trimming. The table lists about 110,000 clones, about 78% of them singletons. What was sequenced was peripheral blood. The V gene is TRBV6-2 or TRBV6-3, the J gene TRBJ1-6; TRBD1 matches 7 bases. This sequence originates from a human donor in a cohort sampled during active or convalescent COVID-19. CDR3 amino acids: CASSYRDSYNSPLHF. The CDR3 DNA is TGTGCCAGCAGTTACCGGGACAGCTATAATTCACCCCTCCACTTT.